This TCR beta chain was observed in a study of blood T cells in healthy people across ages. Study-wide findings and caveats: TCR beta diversity, measured per million T cells, fell in a roughly linear way with age.

About this clonotype: Its specificity is not known.

Together with a sample-barcoded 5' primer, a J-beta primer mix was included in a second PCR lasting roughly 6 to 12 cycles. Each cDNA was tagged by a template-switch adaptor containing 12 random nucleotides. TCRdb reanalysed the 5' RACE reads using MiXCR and keeps one entry per CDR3 protein. The sample lists roughly 930,000 distinct CDR3 sequences, around 48% occurring once. The sample taken for sequencing was blood. This clonotype was obtained from a man in his thirties or forties in good health.

CDR3 nucleotide sequence: TGTGCCAGCAGTTTTGCGGGGGCTTATGGCTACACCTTC. This codes for CASSFAGAYGYTF. The J gene is TRBJ1-2, the V gene TRBV27; D might be TRBD1 (6 bases). This CDR3 spans 13 amino acids. With 3 bases removed from V and 5 bases from J, the gap between germline ends came to 10 bases. Germline assignment: CDR1 MNHEY and CDR2 SMNVEV (reference sequence).